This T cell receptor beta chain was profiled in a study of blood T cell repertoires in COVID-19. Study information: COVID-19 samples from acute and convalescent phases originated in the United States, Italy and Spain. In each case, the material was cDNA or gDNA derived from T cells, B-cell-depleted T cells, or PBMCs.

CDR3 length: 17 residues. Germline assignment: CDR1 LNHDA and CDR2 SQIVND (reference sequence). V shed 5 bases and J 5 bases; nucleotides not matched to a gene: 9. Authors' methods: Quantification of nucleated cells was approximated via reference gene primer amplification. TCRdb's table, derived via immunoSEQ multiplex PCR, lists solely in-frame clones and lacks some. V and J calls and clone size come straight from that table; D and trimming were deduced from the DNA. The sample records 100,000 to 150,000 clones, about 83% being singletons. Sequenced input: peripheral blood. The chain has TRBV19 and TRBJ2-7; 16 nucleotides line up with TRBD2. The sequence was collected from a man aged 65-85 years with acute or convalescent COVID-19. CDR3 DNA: TGTGCCAGTAGTCTCGGGACTAGCGGGAGGGTCGGCGACGAGCAGTACTTC. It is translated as CASSLGTSGRVGDEQYF.